This entry describes one T cell receptor (beta chain). Its antigen is undetermined. The record originates from a study of T-cell memory formation after mild COVID-19. About the research overall: TCR clusters mostly belonged to single donors. Points from the study as a whole: The finding that pre-infection memory included some responding clones suggested that cross-reactive memory joined. Later expanders leaned CD4+, whereas day 15 to 85 contracting clones were balanced CD4/CD8.

Germline assignment: CDR1 SEHNR and CDR2 FQNEAQ (reference sequence). Losses at the gene ends were 0 bases for V and 4 bases for J; bases not matched to a gene: 3. The CDR3 is made up of 15 amino acids. TCRdb re-called the 5' RACE reads through MiXCR, storing one row per CDR3 protein. This table holds hundreds of thousands of distinct CDR3 sequences, roughly 20% found once. The sample was PBMCs or a T cell subset sorted from them (not recorded which). This TCR came from an adult woman who had mild COVID-19 (a few samples of this study predate the infection). Cell type and time point are not known. The rearrangement joins TRBV7-9 to TRBJ2-7, with 10 positions matching TRBD1. The CDR3 protein is CASSLAGTGEYEQYF. The DNA of the CDR3 is TGTGCCAGCAGCTTAGCCGGGACAGGGGAGTACGAGCAGTACTTC.